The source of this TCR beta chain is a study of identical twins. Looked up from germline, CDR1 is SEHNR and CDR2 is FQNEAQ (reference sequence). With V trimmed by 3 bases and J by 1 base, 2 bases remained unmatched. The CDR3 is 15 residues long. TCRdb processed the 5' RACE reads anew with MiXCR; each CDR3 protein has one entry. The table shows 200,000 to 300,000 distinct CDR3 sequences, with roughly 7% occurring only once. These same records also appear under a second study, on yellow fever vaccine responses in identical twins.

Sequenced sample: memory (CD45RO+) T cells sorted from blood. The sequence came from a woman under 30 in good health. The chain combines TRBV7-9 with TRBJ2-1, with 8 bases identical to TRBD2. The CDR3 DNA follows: TGTGCCAGCAGCTTTTCTAGCGGGTCCTACAATGAGCAGTTCTTC. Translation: CASSFSSGSYNEQFF.